The 28 T cell receptor beta chains in this list originate from one sample, sequenced in a study of human T cells and chemical hapten exposure. The sample's time point: healthy volunteer bleed at 2 weeks. Unfractionated whole blood served as the source for total RNA extraction. Each CDR3 protein gets one entry after TCRdb re-called the RACE reads with MiXCR. Of tens of thousands of distinct CDR3 sequences listed, 6.5% to 9% were seen once; the top ten hold about 9.8%. Sequenced: whole blood. The receptors originated from a human donor in good health. Some clones in this sample may be carry-over from other donors' samples.

This clonotype appeared a few times. The rearrangement links TRBV29-1 to TRBJ2-7; D may correspond to TRBD1 or TRBD2 (6 bases each). The CDR3 is 12 amino acids. CDR1 and CDR2 (germline): SQVTM, ANQGSEA. Trimming shortened V by 6 bases and J by 9 bases, and 18 bases separated the two germline ends. The DNA of the CDR3 is TGCAGCGTCGCCCACGGGGGCGAGGGGCAGTACTTC. As protein: CSVAHGGEGQYF.

The table lists this clonotype with many counts. The J gene is TRBJ1-2, the V gene TRBV2, with 10 nucleotides matching TRBD1. The CDR3 is made up of 15 amino acids. The germline CDR1 and CDR2 sequences are SNHLY and FYNNEI. V gave up 6 bases and J gave up 3 bases; unmatched junction bases: 7. The CDR3 sequence: CASSFDRGLDYGYTF. The CDR3 nucleotides are TGTGCCAGCAGCTTCGACAGGGGGCTGGACTATGGCTACACCTTC.

At least ten counts were recorded for this clonotype. The genes are TRBV5-1 and TRBJ2-5; the match to TRBD1 covers 9 bases. V lost 4 bases and J lost 1; bases outside the gene matches: 5. Germline values: CDR1 SGHRS, CDR2 YFSETQ. The CDR3 totals 15 residues. The CDR3 sequence is CASSEATGGQETQYF. CDR3 coding DNA: TGCGCCAGCAGCGAGGCGACAGGGGGCCAAGAGACCCAGTACTTC.

The rearrangement uses TRBV4-2 and TRBJ1-2, with 7 bases fitting TRBD1. The CDR3 is 16 amino acids. The V gene end was trimmed by 0 bases and the J gene end by 7 bases; junction bases not matched to a gene: 11. Germline lookup yields CDR1 LGHNA and CDR2 YNFKEQ. The CDR3 DNA reads as TGTGCCAGCAGCCAAGAACGAGGGGGCCTCTCGAGTGGCTACACCTTC. Its protein product is CASSQERGGLSSGYTF.

This clonotype was counted once. Relative to the germline gene, one junction end is altered; a read error may explain this. J is TRBJ1-5 and V is TRBV20-1; maybe TRBD1 (5 bases). Germline lookup yields CDR1 DFQATT and CDR2 SNEGSKA (reference sequence). The CDR3 spans 14 residues. CDR3 DNA sequence: TGCAGTGTTAGAGCCCCTGGGGGGGACCAGCCCCAGCATTTT. Encoded protein: CSVRAPGGDQPQHF.

This clonotype was recorded many times. The chain employs TRBV12-3 or TRBV12-4 and TRBJ1-1; weak D call: TRBD1 (5 bases). This CDR3 spans 15 amino acids. Trimming cost V 7 bases and J 2 bases, with 17 bases left between them. The CDR3 DNA reads TGTGCCAGCACTCGACCGGGACGGCTAAACACTGAAGCTTTCTTT. This encodes CASTRPGRLNTEAFF.

This clonotype was observed a handful of times. This chain uses TRBV5-5 with TRBJ2-3, with 8 bases that match TRBD1. The CDR3 is 16 residues long. The germline V gene has CDR1 SGHKS and CDR2 YYEKEE (reference sequence). The V segment lost 4 bases and the J segment 5 bases; nucleotides outside the gene matches: 12. The chain's CDR3 is CASSPQGAWSIDTQYF. The DNA of the CDR3 is TGTGCCAGCAGCCCGCAGGGGGCCTGGAGTATAGATACGCAGTATTTT.

Many counts were recorded for this clonotype. The CDR3 sequence: CASSFNGGPDTQYF. The CDR3 DNA follows: TGTGCCAGCAGCTTCAACGGGGGCCCAGATACGCAGTATTTT. J is TRBJ2-3 and V is TRBV7-2; D may correspond to TRBD1 or TRBD2 (6 bases each). Trimming removed 3 bases from V and 4 bases from J, with 11 bases in between. The germline V gene has CDR1 SGHTA and CDR2 FQGNSA. The CDR3 consists of 14 residues.

The J gene is TRBJ1-4, the V gene TRBV7-2; D is undetermined. Germline V CDR1 and CDR2: SGHTA, FQGNSA. Trimming pared 5 bases from V and 8 bases from J, leaving 18 bases between. This CDR3 comprises 15 residues. CDR3 nucleotides: TGTGCCAGCAGCGCCCCCCGCGGGAGAGTGGAAAAACTGTTTTTT. Its translation is CASSAPRGRVEKLFF.

The chain combines TRBV5-1 with TRBJ2-5; D gene unclear. CDR1 and CDR2 (germline): SGHRS, YFSETQ. CDR3 length: 14 residues. Trimming took 1 base from V and 3 from J, leaving 10 bases between them. The CDR3 DNA sequence: TGCGCCAGCAGCTTGCGAGAACGGGAAGAGACCCAGTACTTC. Protein product: CASSLREREETQYF. The full variable domain, with the rest looked up from reference TRBV5-1 and TRBJ2-5, is KAGVTQTPRYLIKTRGQQVTLSCSPISGHRSVSWYQQTPGQGLQFLFEYFSETQRNKGNFPGRFSGRQFSNSRSEMNVSTLELGDSALYLCASSLREREETQYFGPGTRLLVL.

This clonotype was detected ten times or more. Written as DNA, the CDR3 is TGTGCCAGCAGCTTAGCGGGGGGTTACAATGAGCAGTTCTTC. Amino acid sequence: CASSLAGGYNEQFF. This chain links TRBV7-2 with TRBJ2-1; possible D gene TRBD2, 6 bases. This CDR3 comprises 14 residues. V lost 0 bases, J lost 4 bases, and 7 bases lay in between. Germline V gene data show CDR1 as SGHTA and CDR2 as FQGNSA. The whole variable domain, remainder taken from reference TRBV7-2 and TRBJ2-1, is GAGVSQSPSNKVTEKGKDVELRCDPISGHTALYWYRQSLGQGLEFLIYFQGNSAPDKSGLPSDRFSAERTGGSVSTLTIQRTQQEDSAVYLCASSLAGGYNEQFFGPGTRLTVL.

This clonotype has a count of ten or more. The genes are TRBV28 and TRBJ1-2; 9 nucleotides line up with TRBD1. V was pared by 5 bases and J by 4 bases, with 8 bases of the junction left unmatched. The CDR3 length is 15 residues. Germline lookup yields CDR1 MDHEN and CDR2 SYDVKM. In DNA, the CDR3 is TGTGCCAGCAGTCCAATACAGGGGGCTGGCTATGGCTACACCTTC. It codes for CASSPIQGAGYGYTF.

In this sample, this clonotype turned up many times. The chain is built from TRBV29-1 and TRBJ1-5; 7 bases are shared with TRBD1. Germline CDR1 is SQVTM and CDR2 is ANQGSEA. The J segment lost 4 bases and the V segment lost 6 bases, leaving 6 bases of the junction unmatched. The CDR3 sequence is 13 residues long. The CDR3 bases are TGCAGCGTAACGACAGGGATGAATCAGCCCCAGCATTTT. This encodes CSVTTGMNQPQHF.

This clonotype was detected ten times or more. The rearrangement uses TRBV20-1 and TRBJ1-2; D gene uncertain. Germline CDR1 and CDR2: DFQATT and SNEGSKA (reference sequence). This CDR3 comprises 15 residues. Trimming shortened V by 1 base and J by 4 bases, and 16 bases separated the two germline ends. The CDR3: CSARVPRAGVYGYTF. CDR3 nucleotide sequence: TGCAGTGCTAGAGTACCCCGTGCCGGTGTCTATGGCTACACCTTC.

This clonotype was picked up a small number of times. The V and J genes are TRBV14 and TRBJ2-1; D is unclear. The germline CDR1 and CDR2 sequences are SGHDN and FVKESK. V gave up 4 bases and J gave up 12 bases, with 10 bases separating them. CDR3 size: 11 residues. DNA for the CDR3: TGTGCCAGCAGCCGCGGACGGTCGCAGTTCTTC. Its protein product is CASSRGRSQFF.

This clonotype has a count of ten or more. CDR3 nucleotide sequence: TGCAGCGTTGAAGAATGGGAAGCCTATGGCTACACCTTC. Encoded protein: CSVEEWEAYGYTF. This chain links TRBV29-1 with TRBJ1-2; D not resolved. The V gene lost 0 bases and the J gene lost 4 bases, with 9 bases spanning the gap. The CDR3 runs to 13 residues. Germline lookup yields CDR1 SQVTM and CDR2 ANQGSEA.

This clonotype has just a few counts. This chain links TRBV5-6 with TRBJ2-2; possibly TRBD1 or TRBD2 for D (5 bases each). Trimming took 2 bases from V and 8 from J, leaving 19 bases between them. Germline V gene sequence: CDR1 SGHDT, CDR2 YYEEEE. CDR3 length: 16 amino acids. The CDR3 here is CASSLPRDQLIGELFF. DNA of the CDR3: TGTGCCAGCAGCTTACCCCGGGACCAGCTCATAGGGGAGCTGTTTTTT.

This clonotype was picked up many times. DNA for the CDR3: TGCAGTGCAAGCTCCGGGACAGGGGAACATTCACCCCTCCACTTT. Residues: CSASSGTGEHSPLHF. V is TRBV20-1 and J is TRBJ1-6; 10 nucleotides line up with TRBD1. The V segment lost 6 bases and the J segment 8 bases; nucleotides outside the gene matches: 10. CDR3 size: 15 residues. Germline lookup yields CDR1 DFQATT and CDR2 SNEGSKA (reference sequence).

This clonotype was seen only a few times. This chain joins TRBV2 and TRBJ2-5; D might be TRBD1 (7 bases). The CDR3 sequence is 12 residues long. Deletions cut 10 bases from V and 9 bases from J, with 18 bases between. Germline V gene sequence: CDR1 SNHLY, CDR2 FYNNEI. CDR3 region: CATTGASGAQYF. The CDR3 DNA reads TGTGCCACAACAGGGGCCTCGGGGGCCCAGTACTTC.

The chain joins TRBV11-2 to TRBJ1-1; possibly TRBD1 for D (5 bases). The V end was cut by 5 bases, the J end by 4 bases, with 17 bases between. Germline assignment: CDR1 SGHAT and CDR2 FQNNGV. The CDR3 loop spans 15 amino acids. The CDR3 nucleotides read TGTGCCAGCAGCCGGGACTTCCCTCGGGCCACTGAAGCTTTCTTT. Protein: CASSRDFPRATEAFF.

This clonotype was seen more than once but under ten times. The V gene is TRBV28, the J gene TRBJ2-7; the D is unclear. The CDR3 sequence is 11 residues long. V lost 5 bases and J lost 3, with 5 bases in between. CDR1 and CDR2 from the germline V gene are MDHEN and SYDVKM. The CDR3 sequence is CASSRLYEQYF. In DNA, the CDR3 is TGTGCCAGCAGTCGCCTCTACGAGCAGTACTTC.

In this sample, this clonotype turned up many times. This rearrangement joins TRBV3-1 to TRBJ2-3; D is perhaps TRBD1 (6 bases). With 3 bases removed from V and 4 bases from J, the gap between germline ends came to 14 bases. Germline loops: CDR1 LGHDT, CDR2 YNNKEL (reference sequence). The CDR3 length is 15 residues. CDR3 in amino acids: CASSHPRGRADTQYF. The CDR3 DNA sequence: TGTGCCAGCAGCCACCCCAGGGGAAGGGCAGATACGCAGTATTTT.

This clonotype was counted at least ten times. The rearrangement joins TRBV12-3 or TRBV12-4 to TRBJ1-6; D gene uncertain. The CDR3 contains 17 residues. The V end was cut by 5 bases, the J end by 0 bases, with 14 bases between. CDR3 bases: TGTGCCAGCAGTCCAGAACAGTTTAGCTCCTATAATTCACCCCTCCACTTT. Translated: CASSPEQFSSYNSPLHF.

In its sample, this clonotype ranks as medium-sized (0.01 to 0.1%). The genes are TRBV6-5 and TRBJ2-1, with a tentative D call TRBD2 (6 bases). The germline V gene has CDR1 MNHEY and CDR2 SVGAGI. The V and J ends lost 2 bases and 7 bases respectively, with 18 bases between them. The CDR3 length is 16 residues. The CDR3 spells CASSYGLQDGGNEQFF. CDR3 in DNA: TGTGCCAGCAGTTACGGTCTCCAGGACGGAGGGAATGAGCAGTTCTTC.

In this sample, this clonotype turned up many times. The V call is TRBV2, the J call TRBJ2-3; the D is unclear. The germline V gene encodes CDR1 SNHLY and CDR2 FYNNEI. This CDR3 is 11 amino acids long. V was pared by 6 bases and J by 4 bases, with 5 bases between. CDR3 in DNA: TGTGCCAGCAGGGTGGCAGATACGCAGTATTTT. Protein sequence: CASRVADTQYF.

The sample holds many counts of this clonotype. This chain links TRBV14 with TRBJ2-5, with 10 bases aligning to TRBD2. J was trimmed by 5 bases and V by 2 bases; bases with no gene match: 11. This CDR3 has 17 amino acids. Per germline, CDR1 SGHDN and CDR2 FVKESK. The CDR3 coding sequence is TGTGCCAGCAGCCAAAATCAGGGGACTAGCGACTCTGAGACCCAGTACTTC. This translates into CASSQNQGTSDSETQYF.

The sample holds many counts of this clonotype. V gene TRBV30 combines with J gene TRBJ2-6, with D uncertain. Between the trimmed V and J ends, which lost 0 bases and 0 bases, there was a span of 6 bases. The CDR3 runs to 15 residues. The germline CDR1 and CDR2 sequences are GTSNPN and SVGIG (reference sequence). CDR3 sequence reads: CAWSVGGSGANVLTF. CDR3 in DNA: TGTGCCTGGAGTGTAGGCGGCTCTGGGGCCAACGTCCTGACTTTC.

This clonotype was counted a few times. At one boundary the junction diverges from the germline segment, which might be a read error. The chain carries TRBV18 and TRBJ1-5, with 7 bases lining up with TRBD1. Germline V gives CDR1 KGHSH, CDR2 LQKENI. The CDR3 runs to 14 residues. The CDR3 is CASSPQGSDQPQHF. The CDR3 DNA follows: TGTGCCAGCTCGCCACAGGGGAGCGATCAGCCCCAGCATTTT. The entire variable domain, with the rest obtained from reference TRBV18 and TRBJ1-5, is as follows: NAGVMQNPRHLVRRRGQEARLRCSPMKGHSHVYWYRQLPEEGLKFMVYLQKENIIDESGMPKERFSAEFPKEGPSILRIQQVVRGDSAAYFCASSPQGSDQPQHFGDGTRLSIL.